The 11 T cell receptor beta chains listed next were all sequenced from one sample in a study of CXCR3-negative and CXCR3-positive naive CD8 T cells. Libraries were UMI-labeled 5' RACE TRB cDNA. TCRdb re-called the 5' RACE reads and catalogs CDR3 proteins one per entry, DNA excluded. The record lists some 50,000 distinct CDR3 sequences, of which the ten most abundant hold around 1.5%. The sample comprised naive CXCR3- CD8+ T cells from blood. Subset here: CD45RO-CCR7+CD27+CD95- naive CD8+ T cells lacking CXCR3 (TNR3-). These receptors were collected from a human donor in good health. Some clones in this sample may be carry-over from other donors' samples.

This sequence joins TRBV6-5 and TRBJ1-5. The CDR3 contains 13 residues. Per germline, CDR1 MNHEY and CDR2 SVGAGI. The CDR3 region is CASSAGIVQPQHF.

The CDR3 here is CSVGGRSYEQYF. The chain uses TRBV29-1 and TRBJ2-7; TCRdb indicates TRBD1, and absent DNA this call remains unverified. The CDR3 consists of 12 residues. Germline V gives CDR1 SQVTM, CDR2 ANQGSEA.

The rearrangement links TRBV6-6 to TRBJ2-1. Germline V gene sequence: CDR1 MNHNY, CDR2 SVGAGI (reference sequence). CDR3 length equals 14 residues. The CDR3 is CASSTSGTANEQFF.

The rearrangement joins TRBV5-6 to TRBJ2-1; TCRdb proposes TRBD1, but this gene call is untestable without DNA. Germline loops: CDR1 SGHDT, CDR2 YYEEEE. This CDR3 has 15 residues. The CDR3 sequence: CASSGPGSNFNEQFF.

This chain links TRBV28 with TRBJ2-2; TCRdb's D call, TRBD2, is unchecked because there is no DNA. In germline, CDR1 is MDHEN, CDR2 SYDVKM. This CDR3 contains 19 residues. The chain's CDR3 is CASSLGTRELAGAGGELFF.

The V call is TRBV20-1, the J call TRBJ2-5; TCRdb's assignment of TRBD1 cannot be checked, as there is no DNA. Germline CDR1 and CDR2: DFQATT and SNEGSKA (reference sequence). The CDR3 extends over 12 amino acids. CDR3 loop: CSARGRQETQYF.

The chain links TRBV6-1 to TRBJ2-6. The CDR3 runs 15 residues. Germline CDR1 and CDR2: MNHNS and SASEGT. This chain's CDR3 is CASSERSSGANVLTF.

This chain links TRBV4-2 with TRBJ1-5. The CDR3 is 15 amino acids. Per germline, CDR1 LGHNA and CDR2 YNFKEQ. This chain's CDR3 is CASSQELDEGQPQHF.

V and J are TRBV29-1 and TRBJ1-4; lacking DNA, the TRBD1 call made by TCRdb goes unchecked. The CDR3 sequence is 16 residues long. Germline CDR1 and CDR2: SQVTM and ANQGSEA. CDR3 residues: CSVEDVSETQGAKLFF.

This chain connects TRBV7-9 to TRBJ2-1; checking the TCRdb D call of TRBD1 is not possible without DNA. CDR3 length equals 16 residues. CDR1 SEHNR and CDR2 FQNEAQ come from the germline V gene (reference sequence). The CDR3 loop is CASSLNEGSSTKKQFF.

This chain connects TRBV7-9 to TRBJ1-5. CDR1 is SEHNR, CDR2 FQNEAQ, per germline (reference sequence). The CDR3 spans 12 residues. The CDR3 is CASSLEFQPQHF. Full variable domain (remainder filled in from reference TRBV7-9 and TRBJ1-5): DTGVSQNPRHKITKRGQNVTFRCDPISEHNRLYWYRQTLGQGPEFLTYFQNEAQLEKSRLLSDRFSAERPKGSFSTLEIQRTEQGDSAMYLCASSLEFQPQHFGDGTRLSIL.